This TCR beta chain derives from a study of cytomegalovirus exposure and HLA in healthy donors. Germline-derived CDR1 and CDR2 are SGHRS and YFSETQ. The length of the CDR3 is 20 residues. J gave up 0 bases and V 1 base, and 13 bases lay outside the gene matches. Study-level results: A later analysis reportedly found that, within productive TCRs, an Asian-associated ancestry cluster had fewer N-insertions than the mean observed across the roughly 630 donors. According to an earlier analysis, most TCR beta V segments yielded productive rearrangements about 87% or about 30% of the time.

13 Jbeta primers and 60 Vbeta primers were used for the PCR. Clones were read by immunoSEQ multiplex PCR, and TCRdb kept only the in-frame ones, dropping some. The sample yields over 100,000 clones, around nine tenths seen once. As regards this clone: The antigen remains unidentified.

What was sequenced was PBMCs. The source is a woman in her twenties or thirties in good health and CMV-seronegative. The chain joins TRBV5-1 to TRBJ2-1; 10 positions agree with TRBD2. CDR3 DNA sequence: TGCGCCAGCAGCTTGTCCCGCTTGGGGCTAGCGGGAGACTCCTACAATGAGCAGTTCTTC. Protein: CASSLSRLGLAGDSYNEQFF.